These T cell receptor beta chains were read from a single sample in a study of identical twins. TCRdb re-analysed the 5' RACE reads in MiXCR, keeping a single row per CDR3 protein. The table has around 95,000 distinct CDR3 sequences, 5.9% seen once; the top ten hold 9.5% to 15%. Material for sequencing was memory T cells sorted from blood. These receptors all stem from a woman aged 50 to 65 in good health. The CDR3 runs from the conserved cysteine through the conserved F or W.

V	J	CDR3
TRBV2	TRBJ1-4	CASSEKGGTNEKLFF
TRBV5-1	TRBJ2-1	CASSLGWATDSYNEQFF
TRBV29-1	TRBJ2-7	CSVSTGTYYEQYF
TRBV20-1	TRBJ2-1	CSARGEWGLDRIF
TRBV4-2	TRBJ2-1	CASSQEGLSSSYNEQFF
TRBV4-2	TRBJ2-3	CASSQEKTLAGFSSTDTQYF
TRBV29-1	TRBJ1-5	CSVGQSSNQPQHF
TRBV12-5	TRBJ2-7	CASGSPRLRQIYEQYF
TRBV12-3/TRBV12-4	TRBJ1-3	CASSLRQGKAGNTIYF
TRBV6-2/TRBV6-3	TRBJ2-2	CASGPLAGFGELFF
TRBV5-1	TRBJ2-3	CASTLDRGADTQYF
TRBV6-1	TRBJ2-5	CASSEQAHETQYF
TRBV6-5	TRBJ2-4	CASSPGTGKNIQYF
TRBV29-1	TRBJ1-2	CSGGDRGNYGYTF
TRBV3-1	TRBJ2-2	CASSAYYPGQNTGELFF
TRBV11-2	TRBJ2-3	CASSLDRGTSGGTQYF
TRBV12-3/TRBV12-4	TRBJ1-4	CASSLSQEKLFF
TRBV2	TRBJ2-1	CASSPTSQSGNEQFF
TRBV20-1	TRBJ2-7	CSANPPGQPYEQYF
TRBV15	TRBJ2-1	CATSSTGLGLPNEQFF
TRBV2	TRBJ2-2	CASSGFPPGTGHTGELFF
TRBV20-1	TRBJ2-3	CSARRGSNTDTQYF
TRBV10-3	TRBJ2-7	CAIRGPTGEQYF
TRBV3-1	TRBJ2-3	CASSRRGAGITDTQYF
TRBV7-2	TRBJ2-3	CASRPPGQGNTDTQYF
TRBV11-2	TRBJ2-2	CASSLVAGSYGVELFF
TRBV27	TRBJ2-7	CASSLSEGSGFSYEQYF
TRBV29-1	TRBJ2-1	CSARRPSGIYNEQFF
TRBV27	TRBJ2-4	CASRRLAGLAKNIQYF
TRBV15	TRBJ2-1	CATRAFGGSTNEQFF
TRBV5-1	TRBJ1-2	CASSSTGGGYGYTF
TRBV7-6	TRBJ2-4	CASSLEAGRLAKNIQYF
TRBV11-3	TRBJ2-3	CASSSSGGPSDTQYF
TRBV6-4	TRBJ2-1	CASSPVRGRFYNEQFF
TRBV3-1	TRBJ1-2	CASSLETTGGYTF
TRBV20-1	TRBJ2-3	CSARDREGDTQYF
TRBV12-3/TRBV12-4	TRBJ1-2	CASSLGGGYGYTF
TRBV5-6	TRBJ2-1	CASTLATSWWGNEQFF
TRBV5-1	TRBJ1-4	CASTRGGHNEKLFF
TRBV3-1	TRBJ2-1	CASSQDTSGALDEQFF
TRBV29-1	TRBJ1-4	CSARTVLSEKLFF
TRBV12-3/TRBV12-4	TRBJ2-6	CASSLVSLAGANVLTF
TRBV30	TRBJ1-3	CAWRGGDLGMEDTIYF
TRBV6-4	TRBJ2-5	CASSELAGTQETQYF
TRBV29-1	TRBJ2-2	CSAEGRTGELFF
TRBV20-1	TRBJ2-5	CSARDQQRVQETQYF
TRBV4-1	TRBJ1-3	CASSREGSSGNTIYF
TRBV5-1	TRBJ2-1	CASSALLAGVNNEQFF
TRBV15	TRBJ2-4	CATSAGEAKNIQYF
TRBV5-1	TRBJ2-5	CASSRQGAIQETQYF